This entry is about one T cell receptor beta chain. What it recognizes is unknown. This specimen comes from a study of cytomegalovirus exposure and HLA in healthy donors. The study's findings and limits: Using the classifier, cytomegalovirus status was reportedly diagnosed with high specificity and sensitivity. Later analysis showed TCR association rates varying by HLA locus, highest for DRB1 and lowest for HLA-C. Accurate HLA-A and HLA-B prediction from TCR beta sequences was reported for most subjects.

Primers included in the PCR were 60 Vbeta and 13 Jbeta primers. TCRdb's copy holds only in-frame clones and misses some; the assay was immunoSEQ multiplex PCR. The data contain 180,000 or so clones, roughly 80% of them singletons. Healthy individuals who donated bone marrow served as the donors. Germline V CDR1 and CDR2: SGHNT, YENEEA. Trimming stripped 5 bases from V and 3 bases from J, with 12 bases between. This CDR3 is 14 amino acids long. This rearrangement joins TRBV11-3 to TRBJ2-3, with D perhaps TRBD2 (6 bases). This receptor was obtained from a young woman in good health and CMV-seronegative. The sequencing sample was made of PBMCs. CDR3 bases: TGTGCCAGCAGCCAAGGAGGGCCGACAGATACGCAGTATTTT. Translated: CASSQGGPTDTQYF.